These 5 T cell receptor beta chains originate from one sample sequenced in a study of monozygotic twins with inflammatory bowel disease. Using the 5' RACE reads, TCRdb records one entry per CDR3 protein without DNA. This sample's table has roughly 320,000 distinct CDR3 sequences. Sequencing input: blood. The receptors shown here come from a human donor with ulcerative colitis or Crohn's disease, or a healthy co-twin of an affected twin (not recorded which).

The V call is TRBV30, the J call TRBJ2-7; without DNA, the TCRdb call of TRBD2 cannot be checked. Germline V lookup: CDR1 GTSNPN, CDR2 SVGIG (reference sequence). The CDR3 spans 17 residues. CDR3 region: CAWSVSTSGRLIYEQYF.

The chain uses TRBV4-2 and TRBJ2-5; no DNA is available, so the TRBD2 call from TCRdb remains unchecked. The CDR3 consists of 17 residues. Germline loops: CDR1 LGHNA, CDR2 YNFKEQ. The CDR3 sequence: CASSQDLTSGGLETQYF.

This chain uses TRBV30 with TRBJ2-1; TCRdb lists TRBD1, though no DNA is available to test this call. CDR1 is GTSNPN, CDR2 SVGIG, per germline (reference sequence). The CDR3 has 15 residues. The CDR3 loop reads CAWSVRDRVNPEQFF.

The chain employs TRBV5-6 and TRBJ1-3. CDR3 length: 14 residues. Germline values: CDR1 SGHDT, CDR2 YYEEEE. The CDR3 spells CASSYGGSGNTIYF.

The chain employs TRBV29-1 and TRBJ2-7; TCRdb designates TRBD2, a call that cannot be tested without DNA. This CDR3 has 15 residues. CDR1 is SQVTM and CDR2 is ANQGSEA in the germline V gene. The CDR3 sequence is CSVSPRLAGGGEQYF.